A single sample is the source of the 16 T cell receptor beta chains below, sequenced in a study of Ad26.COV2.S vaccination and SARS-CoV-2 variants. Assay used: immunoSEQ multiplex PCR; TCRdb lists only in-frame clones, some missing. The sample shows about 350,000 clones, 70% to 90% of them seen only once. The treatment denotes: 19 received Ad26.COV2.S at low or high dose, single or two shots; about 5 received placebo; per-sample allocation not given. Sampling took place 63 days after the first vaccine or placebo injection. Sequences were derived from peripheral blood, sampled in a trial of Ad26.COV2.S vaccine versus placebo. The receptors shown here come from a person between 18 and 65 years old who received the Ad26.COV2.S COVID-19 vaccine or a placebo.

The V and J genes are TRBV27 and TRBJ1-2, with 7 bases matching TRBD1. V was pared by 5 bases and J by 8 bases, with 14 bases of the junction left unmatched. The CDR3 consists of 15 residues. Germline CDR1 reads MNHEY; CDR2 reads SMNVEV (reference sequence). Here the CDR3 reads CASSPNGQAVGGYTF. The CDR3 DNA follows: TGTGCCAGCAGTCCGAACGGACAGGCCGTTGGGGGCTACACCTTC.

The CDR3 reads CASSSRTGGAGTDTQYF. CDR3 bases: TGTGCCAGCAGCTCCAGGACAGGGGGCGCTGGCACAGATACGCAGTATTTT. The chain is built from TRBV7-9 and TRBJ2-3; TRBD1 matches 11 bases. The germline gives CDR1 SEHNR, CDR2 FQNEAQ (reference sequence). The CDR3 sequence is 17 residues long. J was trimmed by 1 base and V by 4 bases; bases with no gene match: 7.

This chain links TRBV11-2 with TRBJ2-1, with 10 bases identical to TRBD2. This CDR3 comprises 14 residues. CDR1 is SGHAT and CDR2 is FQNNGV in the germline V gene. With 6 bases clipped from V and 7 bases from J, the junction kept 6 bases outside the gene matches. Here the CDR3 DNA reads TGTGCCAGCAGGGAGCGGGAGGGCCGGAATGAGCAGTTCTTC. This gives the protein CASREREGRNEQFF.

The J gene is TRBJ1-4, the V gene TRBV5-1, with 9 bases fitting TRBD1. This CDR3 has 14 amino acids. The V segment lost 1 base and the J segment 7 bases; nucleotides outside the gene matches: 2. Germline CDR1 is SGHRS and CDR2 is YFSETQ. The CDR3 DNA follows: TGCGCCAGCAGCTTGACAGGGGGCCGTGAAAAACTGTTTTTT. Protein sequence: CASSLTGGREKLFF.

V and J are TRBV5-4 and TRBJ1-3, with TRBD1 matching 10 bases. Germline assignment: CDR1 SGHNT and CDR2 YYREEE (reference sequence). J lost 7 bases, V lost 2 bases, and 9 bases had no gene match. This CDR3 has 16 residues. The CDR3 DNA is TGTGCCAGCAGCTTAGCCCAGGACAGGGGGACGAACACCATATATTTT. This gives the protein CASSLAQDRGTNTIYF. The entire variable domain, with the rest obtained from reference TRBV5-4 and TRBJ1-3, is as follows: ETGVTQSPTHLIKTRGQQVTLRCSSQSGHNTVSWYQQALGQGPQFIFQYYREEENGRGNFPPRFSGLQFPNYSSELNVNALELDDSALYLCASSLAQDRGTNTIYFGEGSWLTVV.

This clone was seen a few times. The rearrangement uses TRBV30 and TRBJ1-5, with D possibly TRBD1 on 6 matching bases. Germline V lookup: CDR1 GTSNPN, CDR2 SVGIG (reference sequence). The CDR3 runs 17 residues. The V gene lost 0 bases and the J gene lost 2 bases, with 17 bases spanning the gap. The CDR3 sequence is CAWSVGQFRGGNQPQHF. The CDR3 DNA follows: TGTGCCTGGAGTGTAGGACAGTTCCGAGGGGGCAATCAGCCCCAGCATTTT.

The chain joins TRBV18 to TRBJ1-1, with 8 bases aligning to TRBD1. From germline, CDR1 is KGHSH and CDR2 LQKENI. The CDR3 is made up of 16 amino acids. With V trimmed by 5 bases and J by 1 base, 9 bases remained unmatched. CDR3 amino acids: CASSRSRGQGNTEAFF. Here the CDR3 DNA reads TGTGCCAGCTCAAGATCCCGAGGACAGGGGAACACTGAAGCTTTCTTT.

This chain joins TRBV5-1 and TRBJ1-4; 8 bases align to TRBD1. CDR3 length equals 14 residues. The ends lost 4 bases at V and 8 bases at J; junction bases unmatched: 7. Looked up from germline, CDR1 is SGHRS and CDR2 is YFSETQ. This chain's CDR3 is CASSPGQVGEKLFF. In DNA form, the CDR3 reads TGCGCCAGCAGCCCGGGACAGGTCGGGGAAAAACTGTTTTTT. The variable domain in full, with the rest retrieved from reference TRBV5-1 and TRBJ1-4, is KAGVTQTPRYLIKTRGQQVTLSCSPISGHRSVSWYQQTPGQGLQFLFEYFSETQRNKGNFPGRFSGRQFSNSRSEMNVSTLELGDSALYLCASSPGQVGEKLFFGSGTQLSVL.

This chain connects TRBV5-1 to TRBJ2-5; D call uncertain. Germline V lookup: CDR1 SGHRS, CDR2 YFSETQ. The CDR3 loop spans 13 amino acids. Trimming stripped 0 bases from V and 5 bases from J, with 8 bases between. CDR3 residues: CASSLAFSETQYF. The CDR3 nucleotides are TGCGCCAGCAGCTTGGCGTTTTCTGAGACCCAGTACTTC.

This sequence joins TRBV18 and TRBJ2-2; tentatively, D is TRBD1 or TRBD2 (5 bases each). Germline V lookup: CDR1 KGHSH, CDR2 LQKENI. Deletions cut 8 bases from V and 5 bases from J, with 15 bases between. This CDR3 is 14 amino acids long. CDR3 in DNA: TGTGCCAGCGCCAGCGATGGGGGTACCGGGGAGCTGTTTTTT. Its translation: CASASDGGTGELFF. The entire variable domain, with the rest obtained from reference TRBV18 and TRBJ2-2, is as follows: NAGVMQNPRHLVRRRGQEARLRCSPMKGHSHVYWYRQLPEEGLKFMVYLQKENIIDESGMPKERFSAEFPKEGPSILRIQQVVRGDSAAYFCASASDGGTGELFFGEGSRLTVL.

Turning to this clone: This CDR3 is also generated by other DNA sequences in the sample. This chain connects TRBV7-9 to TRBJ2-7; D possibly corresponds to TRBD1 (6 bases). Per germline, CDR1 SEHNR and CDR2 FQNEAQ (reference sequence). Trimming cost V 5 bases and J 0 bases, with 11 bases left between them. The CDR3 is 14 amino acids. As DNA, the CDR3 is TGTGCCAGCAGCCCAGGACAGAGCTCCTACGAGCAGTACTTC. This codes for CASSPGQSSYEQYF.

With respect to this clone: The sample carries other DNA sequences with the same CDR3. This chain connects TRBV19 to TRBJ1-5, with D hard to call. V dropped 0 bases and J dropped 0 bases, with 6 bases sitting between them. CDR1 and CDR2 (germline): LNHDA, SQIVND (reference sequence). This CDR3 has 15 residues. CDR3 DNA sequence: TGTGCCAGTAGTATAGAGGGAAATAGCAATCAGCCCCAGCATTTT. Translation: CASSIEGNSNQPQHF.

The rearrangement links TRBV6-5 to TRBJ2-7, with D possibly being TRBD1 or TRBD2 (5 bases each). Per germline, CDR1 MNHEY and CDR2 SVGAGI. Trimming removed 2 bases from V and 0 bases from J, with 11 bases in between. This CDR3 contains 15 residues. The CDR3, as DNA: TGTGCCAGCAGTTACGGGGCAGGGAGCTCCTACGAGCAGTACTTC. This codes for CASSYGAGSSYEQYF.

This clone was recorded a few times. This sequence joins TRBV6-5 and TRBJ1-6, with D unresolved. Germline CDR1 reads MNHEY; CDR2 reads SVGAGI. With 10 bases removed from V and 6 bases from J, the gap between germline ends came to 10 bases. CDR3 size: 12 residues. CDR3 protein: CATRPGNSPLHF. The CDR3 DNA sequence: TGTGCCACCCGGCCGGGTAATTCACCCCTCCACTTT.

The chain has TRBV7-2 and TRBJ2-4, with D tentatively TRBD2 (5 bases). The CDR3 has 13 amino acids. The V gene lost 3 bases and the J gene lost 9 bases, with 12 bases spanning the gap. Germline V lookup: CDR1 SGHTA, CDR2 FQGNSA. As DNA, the CDR3 is TGTGCCAGCAGCTTCGTACCGGGGTCCATTCAGTACTTC. Its protein product is CASSFVPGSIQYF. Full variable domain (missing parts from reference TRBV7-2 and TRBJ2-4): GAGVSQSPSNKVTEKGKDVELRCDPISGHTALYWYRQSLGQGLEFLIYFQGNSAPDKSGLPSDRFSAERTGGSVSTLTIQRTQQEDSAVYLCASSFVPGSIQYFGAGTRLSVL.

The chain uses TRBV5-1 and TRBJ2-6; D is possibly TRBD1 or TRBD2 (5 bases each). Trimming cost V 4 bases and J 0 bases, with 11 bases left between them. Germline values: CDR1 SGHRS, CDR2 YFSETQ. The CDR3 runs 16 residues. Here the CDR3 DNA reads TGCGCCAGCAGCCCCGGGGCAAGCTCTGGGGCCAACGTCCTGACTTTC. Its translation is CASSPGASSGANVLTF.